This TCR beta chain is from a study of shared clonotypes between healthy human individuals. CD8 cells classed as naive were CD45RO-negative and positively selected for CCR7, excluding terminally differentiated effector memory CD45RA+ cells. Repertoires were generated with immunoSEQ multiplex PCR, while TCRdb's copy carries only in-frame clones and drops some. The repertoire includes about 820,000 clones, 80% to 95% of them detected once, and 24% sits in the top ten. This sequence originates from a man aged 25-40 years in good health. Sequenced sample: naive CD8+ T cells sorted from blood.

CDR3 nucleotides: TGTGCCAGCAGCCCCCGGACTCGTTCAGATACGCAGTATTTT. This translates into CASSPRTRSDTQYF. The chain links TRBV7-6 to TRBJ2-3; a possible D gene is TRBD2 (5 bases). Germline CDR1 reads SGHVS; CDR2 reads FNYEAQ. The CDR3 has 14 amino acids. The germline V and J ends were trimmed by 5 bases and 4 bases, with 13 bases remaining between them. Drawing the rest from reference TRBV7-6 and TRBJ2-3, the complete variable domain is GAGVSQSPRYKVTKRGQDVALRCDPISGHVSLYWYRQALGQGPEFLTYFNYEAQQDKSGLPNDRFSAERPEGSISTLTIQRTEQRDSAMYRCASSPRTRSDTQYFGPGTRLTVL.